This T cell receptor beta chain was identified during a study of cytomegalovirus exposure and HLA in healthy donors. Study at large: Approximately 170 million T cells yielded under 130 million unique TCR beta sequences in earlier analysis. Points from the study as a whole: Excluded: some indistinguishable V segments such as TRBV6-2 and TRBV6-3. Most TCR beta V segments were productive about 90% or about 30% of the time in an earlier analysis. From TCR beta sequences, most subjects' HLA-A and HLA-B alleles were reportedly predicted accurately.

CDR3 size: 13 residues. Looked up from germline, CDR1 is GTSNPN and CDR2 is SVGIG (reference sequence). The V gene end was trimmed by 5 bases and the J gene end by 2 bases; junction bases not matched to a gene: 6. As for this clone: The antigen remains undetermined.

13 Jbeta primers and 60 Vbeta primers were used for the PCR. The table came from immunoSEQ multiplex PCR; TCRdb's copy has only in-frame clones and leaves some out. The sample lists 40,000 to 55,000 clones, around 70% occurring once. Sequencing was performed on PBMCs. The sequence derives from a woman in her 30s in good health and CMV-seronegative. This chain uses TRBV30 with TRBJ2-7; 7 bases are shared with TRBD2. This CDR3 reads CAWQSGATYEQYF. The CDR3, as DNA: TGTGCCTGGCAAAGCGGGGCGACCTACGAGCAGTACTTC.